This paragraph covers one T cell receptor (beta chain) sequence. Its antigen target is currently unknown. No clone much larger than this one lies a single base away; base qualities are absent. This record comes from a study of T-cell reconstitution after alpha-beta-depleted transplantation in children listed by TCRdb under 2016. Regarding the study in general: T-cell immune reconstitution after TCRalphabeta/CD19-depleted allogeneic hematopoietic cell transplantation in children was quantitatively tracked in the study by means of TCR repertoire profiling.

The treatment or condition label on this specimen signifies: allogeneic hematopoietic cell transplantation with graft depleted of TCRalphabeta T cells and CD19 B cells. The transplant recipients were children given TCRalphabeta/CD19-depleted allogeneic hematopoietic cell grafts. Study-level results and caveats: Apparently early alphabetaT-cell count recovery about two months after transplant reportedly relied on only several hundred rapidly expanded clones derived from non-depleted graft cells. In some patients, the high TCRbeta diversity seen at day 60 was put down to recipient T cells and intrathymic progenitors that had survived conditioning. The frequencies of hyperexpanded clones fell over the following months, and after one year, T-cell counts and TCRbeta diversity were mostly attributed to newly produced T cells.

Libraries were constructed by PCR. Instrument used: Illumina HiSeq 2500. TCR libraries were prepared with molecular barcoding, using unique molecular identifiers to normalize TCRbeta repertoire quantification. The public reads were reprocessed in TCRdb via fastp at Q25 and MiXCR, keeping in-frame beta chains. For every CDR3 protein sequence, its rows merge into one entry that carries the most common genes and DNA. Counted in this sample were 300,000 to 400,000 distinct CDR3 sequences; around 15% of them appeared once. The leading ten clones occupy 35% to 50% of the sample. For CDR1 and CDR2, the germline V gene (reference sequence) lists DFQATT and SNEGSKA. Spanning cysteine to phenylalanine, the CDR3 consists of 12 amino acids. The DNA shown is the 36-base CDR3, in frame from base 1.

Rearrangement joined TRBV20-1 to TRBJ2-7, and 7 junctional nucleotides match TRBD2. The source is a male patient aged 2-15 years who had a stem cell transplant for acute lymphoblastic leukemia, so the T cells may come from the graft donor. Source: PBMCs, mostly from graft donor cells, taken 360 days after TCRalphabeta/CD19-depleted stem cell transplant. The CDR3 region: CSPRTSSYEQYF. DNA sequence: TGCAGCCCTCGGACTAGCTCCTACGAGCAGTACTTC.